This T cell receptor beta chain was observed in a study of post-analysis software for immune sequencing data. Study-wide context: Recorded disease courses covered relapsing-remitting, secondary progressive and progressive-relapsing multiple sclerosis. Some patients had no subtype annotation. General study points: Under the F measure, samples that were prepared in one batch clustered strongly together. Multiple sclerosis patients had significantly lower normalized Chao1 diversity than controls. Comparison of patients with controls showed roughly five TRBV segments more frequent in patients, TRBV5-6, TRBV5-1 and TRBV20-1 among them.

Note on this clonotype: Its antigen is still unknown.

Each TCR beta cDNA library carried unique molecular identifiers. Some 500,000 cDNA molecules were recovered from an input of 1 to 10 million T cells. TCRdb re-analysed the PCR reads in MiXCR, keeping a single row per CDR3 protein. Here the sample spans fewer than 600,000 distinct CDR3 sequences, roughly 45% being singletons. Trimming removed 9 bases at V and 3 bases at J, with 6 bases between. Per the germline V gene, CDR1 is KGHSH and CDR2 is LQKENI. The CDR3 loop spans 10 amino acids. The sequencing input was blood. The chain links TRBV18 to TRBJ2-7, with D perhaps matching TRBD2 (6 bases). This receptor was obtained from a girl aged 10-17 years with multiple sclerosis. CDR3 in DNA: TGTGCCAGGGGACTCTACGAGCAGTACTTC. Translated, it gives CARGLYEQYF.